The 30 T cell receptor beta chains below come from one sample, sequenced in a study of blood T cell repertoires in COVID-19. Clones were sequenced by immunoSEQ multiplex PCR, and TCRdb holds only the in-frame ones, with some missing. This sample carries about 190,000 clones, 84% of them seen once, and the ten largest clones take under 4%. Specimen: PBMCs or T cells enriched from blood (not recorded which). These receptors were obtained from a woman in her thirties who had recovered from COVID-19.

The genes are TRBV30 and TRBJ2-4; no reliable D call. Germline assignment: CDR1 GTSNPN and CDR2 SVGIG (reference sequence). The CDR3 extends over 15 amino acids. The germline V and J ends were trimmed by 4 bases and 2 bases, with 15 bases remaining between them. This CDR3 reads CAWKLDNRPKNIQYF. The CDR3, as DNA: TGTGCCTGGAAACTTGACAACCGCCCCAAAAACATTCAGTACTTC.

The gene calls are TRBV29-1 and TRBJ2-2; TRBD1 might be the D (5 bases). This CDR3 is 18 amino acids long. Germline V gene lookup returns CDR1 SQVTM and CDR2 ANQGSEA. V was trimmed by 0 bases and J by 7 bases, leaving 24 bases between them. In DNA form, the CDR3 reads TGCAGCGTTGAAGATCGGGTAGGGGTAGGTCATGGGGTCGGGGAGCTGTTTTTT. Its translation: CSVEDRVGVGHGVGELFF.

The V gene is TRBV5-1, the J gene TRBJ1-2; TRBD1 aligns across 11 bases. CDR1 and CDR2 (germline): SGHRS, YFSETQ. Germline trimming cut 5 bases from V and 4 bases from J; bases unmatched to any gene: 4. CDR3 length: 14 residues. CDR3 coding DNA: TGCGCCAGCAGGAGGACAGGGGGCCCCTATGGCTACACCTTC. It yields the protein CASRRTGGPYGYTF.

The chain combines TRBV18 with TRBJ1-5; TRBD1 might be the D (5 bases). Deletions cut 3 bases from V and 4 bases from J, with 13 bases between. Germline values: CDR1 KGHSH, CDR2 LQKENI. This CDR3 region has 15 residues. The CDR3 DNA reads as TGTGCCAGCTCACCGGGACGGACTACAAATCAGCCCCAGCATTTT. It is translated as CASSPGRTTNQPQHF.

The chain links TRBV19 to TRBJ1-1, with 8 bases identical to TRBD1. Germline V CDR1 and CDR2: LNHDA, SQIVND (reference sequence). V trimming: 5 bases; J trimming: 3 bases; junction bases outside the gene matches: 17. The CDR3 is 18 amino acids. Here the CDR3 DNA reads TGTGCCAGTAGTGTTGGACAGGGAAGGGGGCCGAGTTACACTGAAGCTTTCTTT. It yields the protein CASSVGQGRGPSYTEAFF.

V usage is TRBV14 and J usage is TRBJ1-4; 8 bases align to TRBD1. This CDR3 has 15 amino acids. Germline CDR1 is SGHDN and CDR2 is FVKESK. The trim removed 4 bases at V and 8 bases at J, leaving 9 bases unmatched. As DNA, the CDR3 is TGTGCCAGCAGCCTCAGACAGGGGCTCAGCGAAAAACTGTTTTTT. Amino acids: CASSLRQGLSEKLFF.

The rearrangement joins TRBV7-2 to TRBJ2-3, with TRBD2 as a possible D gene (5 bases). The length of the CDR3 is 12 residues. CDR1 is SGHTA, CDR2 FQGNSA, per germline. V lost 8 bases and J 5 bases, leaving 11 bases between the germline ends. CDR3 loop: CASAWRQDTQYF. The DNA of the CDR3 is TGTGCCAGCGCTTGGAGGCAAGATACGCAGTATTTT.

The rearrangement links TRBV7-9 to TRBJ2-5; TRBD2 aligns across 9 bases. The germline CDR1 and CDR2 sequences are SEHNR and FQNEAQ (reference sequence). V lost 5 bases, J lost 5 bases, and 6 bases stayed unmatched. This CDR3 comprises 14 residues. The CDR3: CASSPSGNRETQYF. CDR3 sequence (DNA): TGTGCCAGCAGCCCTAGCGGGAACAGGGAGACCCAGTACTTC. Complete variable domain (other parts from reference TRBV7-9 and TRBJ2-5): DTGVSQNPRHKITKRGQNVTFRCDPISEHNRLYWYRQTLGQGPEFLTYFQNEAQLEKSRLLSDRFSAERPKGSFSTLEIQRTEQGDSAMYLCASSPSGNRETQYFGPGTRLLVL.

V and J are TRBV28 and TRBJ1-5; 7 bases fit TRBD1. Germline trimming cut 4 bases from V and 7 bases from J; bases unmatched to any gene: 7. The CDR3 is made up of 14 amino acids. The germline gives CDR1 MDHEN, CDR2 SYDVKM. CDR3: CASSSGTVQQPQHF. For the CDR3, the DNA is TGTGCCAGCAGTTCAGGGACAGTCCAGCAGCCCCAGCATTTT.

CDR3 coding DNA: TGTGCCAGCAGTTCCGGACTAGCGGGGGGGCCTCGCACCGGGGAGCTGTTTTTT. Protein product: CASSSGLAGGPRTGELFF. J is TRBJ2-2 and V is TRBV27; 15 nucleotides match TRBD2. Germline lookup yields CDR1 MNHEY and CDR2 SMNVEV (reference sequence). Trimming removed 4 bases from V and 4 bases from J; junction bases left unmatched: 7. This CDR3 comprises 18 residues.

The V and J genes are TRBV28 and TRBJ1-6, with TRBD1 matching over 8 bases. The V and J ends lost 4 bases and 3 bases, in that order; junction bases with no gene match: 5. Per the germline V gene, CDR1 is MDHEN and CDR2 is SYDVKM. The length of the CDR3 is 16 residues. The CDR3 DNA reads TGTGCCAGCAGTTCCCCGACAGGGGTCTATAATTCACCCCTCCACTTT. As protein: CASSSPTGVYNSPLHF.

This clone was seen only a few times. The chain recombines TRBV10-2 with TRBJ2-3; 7 bases fit TRBD2. The CDR3 is 12 residues long. The germline V gene encodes CDR1 WSHSY and CDR2 SAAADI. Losses at the gene ends were 6 bases for V and 5 bases for J; bases not matched to a gene: 2. As DNA, the CDR3 is TGCGCCAGCAGCCTAGCGGTAGATACGCAGTATTTT. Protein sequence: CASSLAVDTQYF.

The chain combines TRBV2 with TRBJ1-2, with 10 bases aligning to TRBD1. CDR1 is SNHLY and CDR2 is FYNNEI in the germline V gene. V lost 8 bases to trimming and J lost 8 bases; unmatched junction nucleotides: 11. CDR3 size: 14 residues. The chain's CDR3 is CASLTKDRGQGYTF. The CDR3 DNA reads as TGTGCCAGCCTAACAAAAGACAGGGGGCAAGGCTACACCTTC.

This clone was picked up a small number of times. V is TRBV10-3 and J is TRBJ2-1; TRBD2 matches 10 bases. Germline V gene sequence: CDR1 ENHRY, CDR2 SYGVKD. V was clipped by 6 bases and J by 3 bases; unmatched bases: 5. CDR3 length: 15 residues. CDR3 residues: CAISAGTSDYNEQFF. In DNA, the CDR3 is TGTGCCATCAGCGCCGGGACTAGCGACTACAATGAGCAGTTCTTC.

This chain connects TRBV14 to TRBJ2-5; 13 nucleotides align to TRBD2. V lost 1 base, J lost 5 bases, and 7 bases stayed unmatched. This CDR3 region has 17 residues. Per the germline V gene, CDR1 is SGHDN and CDR2 is FVKESK. The CDR3 sequence is CASSQGRTSGGFETQYF. CDR3 nucleotide sequence: TGTGCCAGCAGCCAAGGACGGACTAGCGGGGGATTTGAGACCCAGTACTTC.

This chain joins TRBV5-1 and TRBJ1-1; D uncertain. The CDR3 length is 16 residues. The germline V and J ends were trimmed by 1 base and 5 bases, with 18 bases remaining between them. In germline, CDR1 is SGHRS, CDR2 YFSETQ. In nucleotides, the CDR3 is TGCGCCAGCAGCTTGTACTCCGGGGTATCTAGGACTGAAGCTTTCTTT. Translated, it gives CASSLYSGVSRTEAFF.

Written as DNA, the CDR3 is TGTGCCAGCAGTCCCAGGGAGGGGTGGTATGGCTACACCTTC. This codes for CASSPREGWYGYTF. The rearrangement uses TRBV28 and TRBJ1-2, with D possibly being TRBD1 (5 bases). With 5 bases removed from V and 5 bases from J, the gap between germline ends came to 15 bases. The CDR3 has 14 amino acids. Germline values: CDR1 MDHEN, CDR2 SYDVKM.

The chain is built from TRBV28 and TRBJ2-5, with 7 bases aligning to TRBD1. J lost 5 bases, V lost 6 bases, and 12 bases had no gene match. This CDR3 has 15 residues. CDR1 MDHEN and CDR2 SYDVKM come from the germline V gene. The CDR3 loop reads CASSPGTALRETQYF. CDR3 nucleotides: TGTGCCAGCAGCCCCGGGACAGCTCTTAGGGAGACCCAGTACTTC.

V usage is TRBV15 and J usage is TRBJ1-2, with D perhaps TRBD1 (6 bases). The germline V gene has CDR1 LNHNV and CDR2 YYDKDF (reference sequence). Trimming stripped 5 bases from V and 7 bases from J, with 20 bases between. The CDR3 contains 15 residues. DNA for the CDR3: TGTGCCACCAGCCTCCGACAGGTTAAATCGACTGGCTACACCTTC. This codes for CATSLRQVKSTGYTF.

The chain employs TRBV27 and TRBJ1-2; maybe TRBD1 (5 bases). Germline V gene sequence: CDR1 MNHEY, CDR2 SMNVEV (reference sequence). The CDR3 sequence is 16 residues long. Trimming cost V 4 bases and J 5 bases, with 20 bases left between them. The chain's CDR3 is CASSSHAPGLRYGYTF. Here the CDR3 DNA reads TGTGCCAGCAGTTCGCACGCACCGGGACTGAGATATGGCTACACCTTC.

This chain uses TRBV3-1 (or the pseudogene TRBV3-2) with TRBJ2-7; TRBD1 matches 8 bases. After removal of 8 bases from V and 1 base from J, the junction contained 10 bases not matched to a gene. This CDR3 has 15 residues. The germline CDR1 and CDR2 sequences are LGHDT and YNNKEL (reference sequence). Here the CDR3 DNA reads TGTGCCAGCGAGAGGGGGACAGGTGGGTCCTACGAGCAGTACTTC. Amino acids: CASERGTGGSYEQYF.

The table lists this clone with a few counts. This chain uses TRBV20-1 with TRBJ2-1; D possibly corresponds to TRBD2 (5 bases). Trimming shortened V by 3 bases and J by 6 bases, and 18 bases separated the two germline ends. This CDR3 is 15 amino acids long. CDR1 is DFQATT, CDR2 SNEGSKA, per germline (reference sequence). Written as DNA, the CDR3 is TGCAGTGCTAGTTCTAAATTGCTAGCCAGCAATGAGCAGTTCTTC. This translates into CSASSKLLASNEQFF.

This sequence joins TRBV6-6 and TRBJ1-6, with D perhaps TRBD1 (6 bases). V lost 7 bases, J lost 5 bases, and 15 bases lay in between. This CDR3 is 15 amino acids long. The V gene's germline CDR1 is MNHNY and CDR2 SVGAGI (reference sequence). This CDR3 is CASKTGTHDNSPLHF. CDR3 coding DNA: TGTGCCAGCAAAACCGGGACACACGATAATTCACCCCTCCACTTT.

V is TRBV7-6 and J is TRBJ2-7; D gene unclear. The V end was cut by 0 bases, the J end by 1 base, with 7 bases between. This CDR3 is built from 14 residues. Germline loops: CDR1 SGHVS, CDR2 FNYEAQ. The CDR3 here is CASSLAPLSYEQYF. CDR3 in DNA: TGTGCCAGCAGCTTAGCGCCCCTATCCTACGAGCAGTACTTC.

The chain combines TRBV10-2 with TRBJ1-2, with 9 positions matching TRBD1. The V and J ends lost 8 bases and 3 bases, in that order; junction bases with no gene match: 1. CDR1 and CDR2 from the germline V gene are WSHSY and SAAADI. The CDR3 contains 12 residues. This CDR3 reads CASGDRDYGYTF. As DNA, the CDR3 is TGCGCCAGCGGGGACAGGGACTATGGCTACACCTTC.

This chain uses TRBV2 with TRBJ2-5; 8 bases line up with TRBD1. Germline CDR1 and CDR2: SNHLY and FYNNEI. The V gene end was trimmed by 6 bases and the J gene end by 3 bases; junction bases not matched to a gene: 6. The CDR3 spans 14 residues. The CDR3 DNA sequence: TGTGCCAGCAGCTTGGGACAGGAGAAAGAGACCCAGTACTTC. It is translated as CASSLGQEKETQYF.

CDR3 nucleotide sequence: TGTGCCACCAGACCGACAGGCAGCAATCAGCCCCAGCATTTT. Its translation is CATRPTGSNQPQHF. V gene TRBV24-1 combines with J gene TRBJ1-5; D possibly corresponds to TRBD1 (6 bases). The V gene's germline CDR1 is KGHDR and CDR2 SFDVKD. Trimming took off 7 bases at V and 1 base at J, with 10 bases between the two ends. This CDR3 has 14 amino acids.

The gene calls are TRBV5-1 and TRBJ2-2; D perhaps matches TRBD1 (8 bases). Germline V lookup: CDR1 SGHRS, CDR2 YFSETQ. This CDR3 spans 15 amino acids. Trimming stripped 4 bases from V and 0 bases from J, with 10 bases between. CDR3 protein: CASSTGGANTGELFF. The CDR3, as DNA: TGCGCCAGCAGCACAGGGGGGGCGAACACCGGGGAGCTGTTTTTT.

The rearrangement links TRBV7-9 to TRBJ2-5, with D maybe TRBD2 (5 bases). V shed 5 bases and J shed 5 bases, with 18 bases lying between them. This CDR3 is built from 15 residues. Germline lookup yields CDR1 SEHNR and CDR2 FQNEAQ (reference sequence). In DNA form, the CDR3 reads TGTGCCAGCAGCCCCGAGGGTGGTAGCTTGGAGACCCAGTACTTC. Translation gives CASSPEGGSLETQYF.

The J gene is TRBJ1-2, the V gene TRBV9, with 9 bases identical to TRBD1. CDR3 length: 14 amino acids. Germline V CDR1 and CDR2: SGDLS, YYNGEE. Trimming cost V 5 bases and J 7 bases; bases outside gene matches: 9. The CDR3 is CASRPTGGQGGYTF. Here the CDR3 DNA reads TGTGCCAGCAGGCCTACAGGGGGCCAAGGTGGCTACACCTTC.